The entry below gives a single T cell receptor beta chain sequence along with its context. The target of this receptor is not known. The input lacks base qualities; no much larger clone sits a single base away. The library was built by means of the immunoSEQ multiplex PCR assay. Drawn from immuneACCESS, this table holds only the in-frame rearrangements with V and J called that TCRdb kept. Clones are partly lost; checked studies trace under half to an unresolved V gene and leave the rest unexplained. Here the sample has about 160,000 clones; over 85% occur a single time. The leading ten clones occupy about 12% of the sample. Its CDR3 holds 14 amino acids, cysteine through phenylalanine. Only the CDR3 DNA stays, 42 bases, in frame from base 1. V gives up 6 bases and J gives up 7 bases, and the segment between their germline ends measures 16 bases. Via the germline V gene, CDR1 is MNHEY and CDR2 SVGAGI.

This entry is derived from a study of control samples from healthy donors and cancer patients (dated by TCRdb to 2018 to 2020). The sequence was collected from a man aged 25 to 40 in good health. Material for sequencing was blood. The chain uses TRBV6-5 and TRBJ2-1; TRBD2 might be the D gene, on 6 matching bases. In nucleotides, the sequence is TGTGCCAGCAGCCCCCCCCAGACTAGAAATGAGCAGTTCTTC. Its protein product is CASSPPQTRNEQFF.